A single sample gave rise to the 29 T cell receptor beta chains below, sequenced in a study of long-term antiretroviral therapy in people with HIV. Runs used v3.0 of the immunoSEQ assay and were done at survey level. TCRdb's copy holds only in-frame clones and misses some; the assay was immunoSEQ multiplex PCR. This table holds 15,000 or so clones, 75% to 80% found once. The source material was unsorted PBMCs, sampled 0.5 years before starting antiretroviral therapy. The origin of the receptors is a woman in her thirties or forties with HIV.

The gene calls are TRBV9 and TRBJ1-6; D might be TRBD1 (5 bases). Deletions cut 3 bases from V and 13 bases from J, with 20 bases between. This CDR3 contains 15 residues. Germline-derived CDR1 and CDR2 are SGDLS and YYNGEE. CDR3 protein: CASSAAPGQRTPLHF. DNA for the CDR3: TGTGCCAGCAGCGCCGCCCCAGGGCAGCGTACCCCCCTCCACTTT.

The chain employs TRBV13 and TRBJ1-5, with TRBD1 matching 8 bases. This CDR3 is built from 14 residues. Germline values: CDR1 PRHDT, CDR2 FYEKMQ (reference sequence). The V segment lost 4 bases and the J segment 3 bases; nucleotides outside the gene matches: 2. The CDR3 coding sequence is TGTGCCAGCAGCTCGGGACAGGCCAATCAGCCCCAGCATTTT. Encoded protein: CASSSGQANQPQHF. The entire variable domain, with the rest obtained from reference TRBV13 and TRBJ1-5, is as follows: AAGVIQSPRHLIKEKRETATLKCYPIPRHDTVYWYQQGPGQDPQFLISFYEKMQSDKGSIPDRFSAQQFSDYHSELNMSSLELGDSALYFCASSSGQANQPQHFGDGTRLSIL.

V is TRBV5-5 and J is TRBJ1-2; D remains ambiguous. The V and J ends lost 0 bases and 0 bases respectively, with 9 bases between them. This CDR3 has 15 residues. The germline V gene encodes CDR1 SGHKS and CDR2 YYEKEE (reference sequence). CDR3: CASSLASGANYGYTF. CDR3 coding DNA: TGTGCCAGCAGCTTGGCATCGGGCGCTAACTATGGCTACACCTTC.

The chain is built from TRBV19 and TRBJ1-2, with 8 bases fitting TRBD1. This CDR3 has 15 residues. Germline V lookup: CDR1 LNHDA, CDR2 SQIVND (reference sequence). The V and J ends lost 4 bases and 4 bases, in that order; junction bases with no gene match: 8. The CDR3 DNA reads TGTGCCAGTAGTACAGCGGGACAGGTGCTCTATGGCTACACCTTC. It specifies CASSTAGQVLYGYTF.

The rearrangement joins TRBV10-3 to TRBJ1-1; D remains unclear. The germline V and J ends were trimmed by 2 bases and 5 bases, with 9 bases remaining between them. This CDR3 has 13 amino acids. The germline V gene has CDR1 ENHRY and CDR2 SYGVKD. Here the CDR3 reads CAISEPLGTEAFF. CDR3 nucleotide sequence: TGTGCCATCAGTGAGCCCCTAGGGACTGAAGCTTTCTTT.

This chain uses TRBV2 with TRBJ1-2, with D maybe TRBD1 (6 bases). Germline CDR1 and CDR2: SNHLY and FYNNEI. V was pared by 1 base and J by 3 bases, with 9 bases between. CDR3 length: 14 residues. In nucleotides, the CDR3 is TGTGCCAGCAGTGAAGACAGGGATCACTATGGCTACACCTTC. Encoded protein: CASSEDRDHYGYTF. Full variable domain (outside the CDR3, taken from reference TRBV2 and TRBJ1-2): EPEVTQTPSHQVTQMGQEVILRCVPISNHLYFYWYRQILGQKVEFLVSFYNNEISEKSEIFDDQFSVERPDGSNFTLKIRSTKLEDSAMYFCASSEDRDHYGYTFGSGTRLTVV.

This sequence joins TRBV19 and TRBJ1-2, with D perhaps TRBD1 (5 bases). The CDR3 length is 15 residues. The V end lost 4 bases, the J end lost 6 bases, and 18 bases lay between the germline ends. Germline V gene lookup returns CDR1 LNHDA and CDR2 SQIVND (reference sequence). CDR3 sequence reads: CASSTNRRAPDGYTF. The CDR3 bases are TGTGCCAGTAGTACAAACAGGAGGGCACCGGATGGCTACACCTTC.

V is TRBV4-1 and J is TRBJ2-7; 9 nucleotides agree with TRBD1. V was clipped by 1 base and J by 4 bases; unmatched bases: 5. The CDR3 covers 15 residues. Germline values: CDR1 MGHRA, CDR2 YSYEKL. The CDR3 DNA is TGCGCCAGCAGCCAAGTACAGGGGGCTAAGTACGAGCAGTACTTC. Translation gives CASSQVQGAKYEQYF.

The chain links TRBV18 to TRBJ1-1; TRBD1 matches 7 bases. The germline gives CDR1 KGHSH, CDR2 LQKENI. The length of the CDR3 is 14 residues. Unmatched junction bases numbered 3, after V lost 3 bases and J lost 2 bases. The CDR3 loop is CASSPRGGNTEAFF. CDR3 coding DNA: TGTGCCAGCTCACCCAGGGGGGGAAACACTGAAGCTTTCTTT.

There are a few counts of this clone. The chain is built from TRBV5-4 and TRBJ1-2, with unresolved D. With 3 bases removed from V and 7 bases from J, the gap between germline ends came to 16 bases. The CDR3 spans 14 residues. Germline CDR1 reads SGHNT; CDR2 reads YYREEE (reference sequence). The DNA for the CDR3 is TGTGCCAGCAGCTCCGACTGGGGATGGGGTGGCTACACCTTC. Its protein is CASSSDWGWGGYTF. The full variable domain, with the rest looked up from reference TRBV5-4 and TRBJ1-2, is ETGVTQSPTHLIKTRGQQVTLRCSSQSGHNTVSWYQQALGQGPQFIFQYYREEENGRGNFPPRFSGLQFPNYSSELNVNALELDDSALYLCASSSDWGWGGYTFGSGTRLTVV.

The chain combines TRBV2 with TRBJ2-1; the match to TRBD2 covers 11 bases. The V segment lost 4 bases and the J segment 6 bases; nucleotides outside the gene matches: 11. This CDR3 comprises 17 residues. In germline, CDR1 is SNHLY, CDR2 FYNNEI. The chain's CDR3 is CASSGPELAGAPNEQFF. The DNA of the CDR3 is TGTGCCAGCAGTGGCCCCGAACTAGCGGGAGCCCCCAATGAGCAGTTCTTC.

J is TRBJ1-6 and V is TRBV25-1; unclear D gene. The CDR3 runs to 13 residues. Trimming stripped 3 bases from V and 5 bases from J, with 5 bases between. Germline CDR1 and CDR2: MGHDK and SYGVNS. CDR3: CASSDHHNSPLHF. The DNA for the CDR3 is TGTGCCAGCAGTGACCACCATAATTCACCCCTCCACTTT.

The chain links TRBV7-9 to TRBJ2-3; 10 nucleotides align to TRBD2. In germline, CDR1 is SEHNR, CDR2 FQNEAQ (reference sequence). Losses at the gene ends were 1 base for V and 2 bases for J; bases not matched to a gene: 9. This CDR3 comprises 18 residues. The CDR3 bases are TGTGCCAGCAGCTTAGGATGGGCTAGCGGGAGCCACACAGATACGCAGTATTTT. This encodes CASSLGWASGSHTDTQYF.

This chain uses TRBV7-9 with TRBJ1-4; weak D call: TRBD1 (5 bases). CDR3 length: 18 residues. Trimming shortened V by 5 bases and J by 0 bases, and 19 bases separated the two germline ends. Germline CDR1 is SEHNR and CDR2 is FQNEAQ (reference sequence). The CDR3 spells CASSPGGGWDATNEKLFF. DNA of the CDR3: TGTGCCAGCAGCCCGGGGGGGGGTTGGGATGCAACTAATGAAAAACTGTTTTTT.

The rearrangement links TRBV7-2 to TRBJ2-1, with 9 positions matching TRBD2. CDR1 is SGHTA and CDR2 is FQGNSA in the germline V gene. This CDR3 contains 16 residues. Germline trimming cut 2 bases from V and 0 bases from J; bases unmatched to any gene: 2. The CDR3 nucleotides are TGTGCCAGCAGCTTACTAGCGGGGCTCTCCTACAATGAGCAGTTCTTC. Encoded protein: CASSLLAGLSYNEQFF.

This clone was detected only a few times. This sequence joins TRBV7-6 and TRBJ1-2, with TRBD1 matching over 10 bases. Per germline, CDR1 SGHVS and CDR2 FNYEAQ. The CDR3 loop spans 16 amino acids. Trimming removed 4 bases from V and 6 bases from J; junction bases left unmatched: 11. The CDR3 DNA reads TGTGCCAGCAGCTCCGGACAGGGGGTAGCATTACATGGCTACACCTTC. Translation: CASSSGQGVALHGYTF.

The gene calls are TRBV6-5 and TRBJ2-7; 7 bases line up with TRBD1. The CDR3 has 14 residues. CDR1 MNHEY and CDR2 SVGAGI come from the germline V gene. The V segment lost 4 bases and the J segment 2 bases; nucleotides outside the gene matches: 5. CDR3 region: CASSFRDRPYEQYF. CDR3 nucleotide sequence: TGTGCCAGCAGTTTCCGGGACAGACCCTACGAGCAGTACTTC.

The DNA for the CDR3 is TGTGCCAGCAGCGTAGGGGCAGCGGGAGGGGAAAATGAGCAGTTCTTC. Translated: CASSVGAAGGENEQFF. This rearrangement joins TRBV9 to TRBJ2-1, with 10 bases identical to TRBD2. V shed 0 bases and J 7 bases; nucleotides not matched to a gene: 7. CDR3 length: 16 amino acids. Germline loops: CDR1 SGDLS, CDR2 YYNGEE.

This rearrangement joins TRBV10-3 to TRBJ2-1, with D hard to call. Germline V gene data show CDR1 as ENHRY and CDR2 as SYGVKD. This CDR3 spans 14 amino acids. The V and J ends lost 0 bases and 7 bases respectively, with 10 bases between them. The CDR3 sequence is CAISESNLSNEQFF. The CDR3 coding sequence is TGTGCCATCAGTGAGTCGAACCTCTCAAATGAGCAGTTCTTC.

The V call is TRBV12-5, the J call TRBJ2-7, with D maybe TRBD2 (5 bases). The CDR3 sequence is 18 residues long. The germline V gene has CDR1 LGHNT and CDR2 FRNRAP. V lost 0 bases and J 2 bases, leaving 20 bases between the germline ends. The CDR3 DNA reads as TGTGCTAGTGGTTTGGTAGAGGGATGGGTAACGCGGACCTACGAGCAGTACTTC. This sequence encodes CASGLVEGWVTRTYEQYF. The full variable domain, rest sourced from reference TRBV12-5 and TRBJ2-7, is DARVTQTPRHKVTEMGQEVTMRCQPILGHNTVFWYRQTMMQGLELLAYFRNRAPLDDSGMPKDRFSAEMPDATLATLKIQPSEPRDSAVYFCASGLVEGWVTRTYEQYFGPGTRLTVT.

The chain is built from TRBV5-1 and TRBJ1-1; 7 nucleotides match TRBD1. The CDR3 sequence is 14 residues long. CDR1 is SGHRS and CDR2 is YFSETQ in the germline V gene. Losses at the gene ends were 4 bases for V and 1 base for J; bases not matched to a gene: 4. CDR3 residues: CASSPQGGNTEAFF. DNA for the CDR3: TGCGCCAGCAGCCCGCAGGGGGGGAACACTGAAGCTTTCTTT.

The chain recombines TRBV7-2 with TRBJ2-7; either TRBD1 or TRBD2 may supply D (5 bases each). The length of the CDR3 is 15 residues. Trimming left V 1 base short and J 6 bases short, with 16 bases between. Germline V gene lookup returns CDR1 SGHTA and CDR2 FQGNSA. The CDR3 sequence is CASSLVGTADGEQYF. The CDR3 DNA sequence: TGTGCCAGCAGCTTAGTCGGGACCGCCGACGGCGAGCAGTACTTC.

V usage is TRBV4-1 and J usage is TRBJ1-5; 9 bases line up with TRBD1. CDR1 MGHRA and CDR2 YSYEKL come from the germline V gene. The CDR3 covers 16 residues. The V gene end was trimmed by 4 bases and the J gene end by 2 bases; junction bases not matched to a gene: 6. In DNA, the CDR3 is TGCGCCAGCAGCCGCTTACAGGGGGCAGGCAATCAGCCCCAGCATTTT. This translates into CASSRLQGAGNQPQHF.

CDR3 in amino acids: CSVVTWGHNSGNTIYF. The CDR3 DNA is TGCAGCGTTGTTACATGGGGACATAACTCTGGAAACACCATATATTTT. V and J are TRBV29-1 and TRBJ1-3, with D perhaps TRBD1 (6 bases). V was trimmed by 4 bases and J by 0 bases, leaving 16 bases between them. CDR1 and CDR2 (germline): SQVTM, ANQGSEA. The CDR3 runs 16 residues.

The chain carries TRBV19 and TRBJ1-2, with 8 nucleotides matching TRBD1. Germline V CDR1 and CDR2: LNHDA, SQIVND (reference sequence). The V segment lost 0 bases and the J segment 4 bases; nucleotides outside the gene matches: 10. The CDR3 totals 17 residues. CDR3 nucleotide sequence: TGTGCCAGTAGTATAGAAGTCGGGACAGGAGAAACCTATGGCTACACCTTC. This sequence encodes CASSIEVGTGETYGYTF.

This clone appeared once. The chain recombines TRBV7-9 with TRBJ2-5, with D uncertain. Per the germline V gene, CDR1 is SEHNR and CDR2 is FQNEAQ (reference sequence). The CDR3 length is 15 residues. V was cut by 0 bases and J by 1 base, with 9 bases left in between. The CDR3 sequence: CASSLALGVQETQYF. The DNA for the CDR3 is TGTGCCAGCAGCTTAGCGTTAGGAGTCCAAGAGACCCAGTACTTC.

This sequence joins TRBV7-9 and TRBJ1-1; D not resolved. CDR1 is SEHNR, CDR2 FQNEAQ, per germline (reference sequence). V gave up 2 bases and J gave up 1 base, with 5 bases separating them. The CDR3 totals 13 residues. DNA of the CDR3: TGTGCCAGCAGCTTACTCCCGAACACTGAAGCTTTCTTT. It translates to CASSLLPNTEAFF.

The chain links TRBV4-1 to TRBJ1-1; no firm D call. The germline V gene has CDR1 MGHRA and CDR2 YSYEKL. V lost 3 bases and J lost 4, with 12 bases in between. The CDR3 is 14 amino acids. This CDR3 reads CASSHPQLSTEAFF. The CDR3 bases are TGCGCCAGCAGCCACCCGCAGCTTAGCACTGAAGCTTTCTTT.

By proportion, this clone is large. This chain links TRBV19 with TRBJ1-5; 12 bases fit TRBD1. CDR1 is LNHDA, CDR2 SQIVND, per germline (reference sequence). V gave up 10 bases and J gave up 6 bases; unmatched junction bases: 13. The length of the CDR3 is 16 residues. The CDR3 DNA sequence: TGTGCCACCCAACCCGGGGACAGGGGGCGGATTCAGCCCCAGCATTTT. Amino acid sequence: CATQPGDRGRIQPQHF.